A single sample gave rise to the 2 T cell receptor beta chains below, sequenced in a study of OX40 agonist ivuxolimab in advanced cancers. Clones were sequenced by immunoSEQ multiplex PCR, and TCRdb holds only the in-frame ones, with some missing. The sample has under 85,000 clones; roughly three quarters are singletons. The sample in question was CD4+ or CD8+ T cells sorted from blood, obtained in a trial of the OX40 agonist ivuxolimab. These receptors were obtained from an adult with an advanced solid tumor such as melanoma, head and neck, liver or kidney cancer.

This chain links TRBV11-2 with TRBJ2-1, with D unclear. The CDR3 sequence is 12 residues long. Per the germline V gene, CDR1 is SGHAT and CDR2 is FQNNGV. Trimming shortened V by 1 base and J by 9 bases, and 7 bases separated the two germline ends. The CDR3 region is CASSLVGPEQFF. For the CDR3, the DNA is TGTGCCAGCAGCTTAGTCGGCCCTGAGCAGTTCTTC. The full variable domain, rest sourced from reference TRBV11-2 and TRBJ2-1, is EAGVAQSPRYKIIEKRQSVAFWCNPISGHATLYWYQQILGQGPKLLIQFQNNGVVDDSQLPKDRFSAERLKGVDSTLKIQPAKLEDSAVYLCASSLVGPEQFFGPGTRLTVL.

The chain joins TRBV19 to TRBJ2-1; 8 nucleotides line up with TRBD2. V dropped 5 bases and J dropped 6; count of bases not matched to a gene: 3. The length of the CDR3 is 13 residues. Per the germline V gene, CDR1 is LNHDA and CDR2 is SQIVND (reference sequence). CDR3 coding DNA: TGTGCCAGTAGTCGGGGGGGGCTCAATGAGCAGTTCTTC. Amino acids: CASSRGGLNEQFF.